This T cell receptor beta chain emerged from a study of blood T cell repertoires in COVID-19. Study-level information: The samples span acute and convalescent COVID-19 from the United States, Italy and Spain. T cells, B-cell-depleted T cells, or PBMCs provided the cDNA or gDNA that served as material.

In the source study's methods: For nucleated cells, counts were estimated from reference gene primer amplification. Assay: immunoSEQ multiplex PCR; the TCRdb copy retains only in-frame clones and omits some. D and trimming were read from the DNA, whereas the V and J calls and clone size are those reported in that table. The data show 100,000 or so clones, roughly 80% seen once. CDR3 length: 11 residues. V lost 4 bases, J lost 5 bases, and 8 bases lay in between. CDR1 is DFQATT, CDR2 SNEGSKA, per germline (reference sequence). This TCR derives from an elderly man with acute or convalescent COVID-19. The sample consisted of peripheral blood. The chain has TRBV20-1 and TRBJ2-5, with D uncertain. CDR3 nucleotides: TGCAGTGCTACGGTCGTGGAGACCCAGTACTTC. Amino acid sequence: CSATVVETQYF.